This entry describes one T cell receptor (beta chain). This sample stems from a study of blood T cell repertoires in COVID-19. On the study more broadly: The samples span acute and convalescent COVID-19 from the United States, Italy and Spain.

Some clones are missing from TCRdb's copy, which holds only in-frame ones; the method was immunoSEQ multiplex PCR. The sample lists over 150,000 clones, around nine tenths occurring once. Germline V CDR1 and CDR2: SGHDN, FVKESK. The V gene end was trimmed by 4 bases and the J gene end by 5 bases; junction bases not matched to a gene: 12. This CDR3 is built from 16 residues. The receptor's source is a man aged 50 or older with COVID-19, enrolled during active disease. Sample: peripheral blood. V usage is TRBV14 and J usage is TRBJ2-5; 8 nucleotides match TRBD2. CDR3 nucleotide sequence: TGTGCCAGCAGCCCTAGCCCGGGGGGGCCTTGGGAGACCCAGTACTTC. The encoded protein is CASSPSPGGPWETQYF.